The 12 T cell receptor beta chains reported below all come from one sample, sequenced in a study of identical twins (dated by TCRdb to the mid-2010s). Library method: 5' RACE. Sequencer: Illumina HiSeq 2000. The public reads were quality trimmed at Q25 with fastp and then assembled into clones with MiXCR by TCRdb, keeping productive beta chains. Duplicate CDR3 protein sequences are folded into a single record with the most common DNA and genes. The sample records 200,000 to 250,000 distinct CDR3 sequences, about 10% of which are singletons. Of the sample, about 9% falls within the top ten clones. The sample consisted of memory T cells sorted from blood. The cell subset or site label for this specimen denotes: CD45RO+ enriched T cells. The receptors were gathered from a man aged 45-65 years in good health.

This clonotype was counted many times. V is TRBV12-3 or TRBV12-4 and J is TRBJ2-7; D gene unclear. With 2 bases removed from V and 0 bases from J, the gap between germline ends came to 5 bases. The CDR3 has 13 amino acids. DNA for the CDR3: TGTGCCAGCAGTTTAAGGGTCTCCTACGAGCAGTACTTC. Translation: CASSLRVSYEQYF.

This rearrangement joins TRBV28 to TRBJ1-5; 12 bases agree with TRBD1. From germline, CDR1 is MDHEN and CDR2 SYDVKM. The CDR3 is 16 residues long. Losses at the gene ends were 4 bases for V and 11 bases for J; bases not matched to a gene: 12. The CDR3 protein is CASSSRGQGAILTQHF. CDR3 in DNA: TGTGCCAGCAGTTCCCGGGGACAGGGGGCGATCCTAACCCAGCATTTT.

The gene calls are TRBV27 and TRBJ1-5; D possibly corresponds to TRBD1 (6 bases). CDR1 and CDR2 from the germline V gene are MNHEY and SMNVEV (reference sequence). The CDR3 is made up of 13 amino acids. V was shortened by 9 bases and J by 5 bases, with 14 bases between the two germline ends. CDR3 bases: TGTGCCAGGTTTGGACAGTTTGATCAGCCCCAGCATTTT. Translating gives CARFGQFDQPQHF.

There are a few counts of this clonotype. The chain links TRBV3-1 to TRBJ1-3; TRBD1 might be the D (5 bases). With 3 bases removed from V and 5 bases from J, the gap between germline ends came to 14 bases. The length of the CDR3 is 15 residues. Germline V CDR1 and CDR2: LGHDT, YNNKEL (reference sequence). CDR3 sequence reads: CASSHRGVHRNTIYF. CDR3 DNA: TGTGCCAGCAGCCACAGAGGGGTTCACAGAAACACCATATATTTT.

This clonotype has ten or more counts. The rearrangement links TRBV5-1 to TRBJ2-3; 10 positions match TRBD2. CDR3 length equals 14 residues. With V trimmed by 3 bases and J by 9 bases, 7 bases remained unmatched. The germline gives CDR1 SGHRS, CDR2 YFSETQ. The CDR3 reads CASSSEAGGQTQYF. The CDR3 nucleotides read TGCGCCAGCAGCTCTGAAGCGGGGGGGCAAACGCAGTATTTT.

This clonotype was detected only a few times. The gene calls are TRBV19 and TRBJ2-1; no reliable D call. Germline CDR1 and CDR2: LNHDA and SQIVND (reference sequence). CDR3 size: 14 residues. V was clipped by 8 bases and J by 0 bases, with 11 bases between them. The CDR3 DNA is TGTGCCAGTCATACTGCTTACTCCTACAATGAGCAGTTCTTC. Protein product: CASHTAYSYNEQFF.

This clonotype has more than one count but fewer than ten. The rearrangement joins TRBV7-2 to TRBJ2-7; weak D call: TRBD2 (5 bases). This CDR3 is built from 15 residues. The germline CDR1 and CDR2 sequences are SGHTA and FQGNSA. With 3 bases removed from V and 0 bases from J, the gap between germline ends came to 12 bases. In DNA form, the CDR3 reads TGTGCCAGCAGCTTCGGTGGTGGGAGCTCCTACGAGCAGTACTTC. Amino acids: CASSFGGGSSYEQYF.

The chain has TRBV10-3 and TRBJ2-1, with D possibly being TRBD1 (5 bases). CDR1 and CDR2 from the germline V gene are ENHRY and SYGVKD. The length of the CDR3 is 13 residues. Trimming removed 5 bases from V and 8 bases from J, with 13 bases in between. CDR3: CAISRRERDEQFF. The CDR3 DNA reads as TGTGCCATCAGTCGCAGGGAAAGGGATGAGCAGTTCTTC.

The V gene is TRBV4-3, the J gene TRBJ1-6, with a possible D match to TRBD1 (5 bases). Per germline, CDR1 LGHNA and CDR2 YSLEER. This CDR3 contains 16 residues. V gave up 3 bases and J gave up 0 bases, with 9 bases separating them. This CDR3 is CASSQETGSYNSPLHF. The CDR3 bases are TGCGCCAGCAGCCAGGAAACAGGCTCCTATAATTCACCCCTCCACTTT.

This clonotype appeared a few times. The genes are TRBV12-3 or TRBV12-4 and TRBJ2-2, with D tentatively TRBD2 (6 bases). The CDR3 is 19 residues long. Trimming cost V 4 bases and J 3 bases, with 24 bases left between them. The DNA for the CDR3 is TGTGCCAGCAGTTCAACACGGGACTCACGAATTATTTACACCGGGGAGCTGTTTTTT. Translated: CASSSTRDSRIIYTGELFF.

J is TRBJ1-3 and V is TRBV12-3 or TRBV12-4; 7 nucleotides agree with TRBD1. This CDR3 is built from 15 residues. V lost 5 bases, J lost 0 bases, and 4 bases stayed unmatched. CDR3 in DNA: TGTGCCAGCAGTCGCGGGACAGACTCTGGAAACACCATATATTTT. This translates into CASSRGTDSGNTIYF.

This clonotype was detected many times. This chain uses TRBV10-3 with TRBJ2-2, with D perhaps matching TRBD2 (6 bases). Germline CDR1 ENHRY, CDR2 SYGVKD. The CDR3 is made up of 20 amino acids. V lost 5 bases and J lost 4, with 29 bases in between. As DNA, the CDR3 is TGTGCCATCAGTAACGCCCCGGGACTTACAGTTTTCCGCGCCACCGGGGAGCTGTTTTTT. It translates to CAISNAPGLTVFRATGELFF.